This T cell receptor beta chain came from a study of identical twins. CDR1 is MNHNS and CDR2 is SASEGT in the germline V gene. This CDR3 spans 14 amino acids. J was trimmed by 3 bases and V by 3 bases; bases with no gene match: 3. MiXCR, applied by TCRdb to the 5' RACE reads, yields one record per CDR3 protein. Of hundreds of thousands of distinct CDR3 sequences listed, around 20% are singletons. A further study also used this sample, focusing on T cells expressing NK-cell markers.

This TCR was sampled from a woman aged 18-29 years in good health. Sequenced input: PBMCs. This chain uses TRBV6-1 with TRBJ2-7; the match to TRBD2 covers 9 bases. The CDR3 spells CASSDWRGGYEQYF. The CDR3 DNA reads as TGTGCCAGCAGTGATTGGCGGGGGGGCTACGAGCAGTACTTC.